This entry concerns a single T cell receptor (beta chain). How the authors handled the data: How many nucleated cells were present was estimated from reference gene primer amplification. Assay: immunoSEQ multiplex PCR; the TCRdb copy retains only in-frame clones and omits some. V, J and clone size are taken as reported in that table, and D and trimming were inferred from the DNA itself. Among roughly 100,000 clones listed, 65% to 80% were seen once. The entry originates in a study of blood T cell repertoires in COVID-19. Whole-study context: Acute and convalescent COVID-19 samples came from the United States, Italy and Spain. The analysed material was cDNA or gDNA that came from T cells, B-cell-depleted T cells, or PBMCs.

The clonotype originates from a man aged 70-80 years with active or convalescent COVID-19. Sequenced input: peripheral blood.

The CDR3 spells CATSARSNYGYTF. The CDR3 DNA follows: TGTGCCACCAGCGCGCGCTCTAACTATGGCTACACCTTC. This rearrangement joins TRBV24-1 to TRBJ1-2; D ambiguous. The CDR3 spans 13 residues. The V end lost 7 bases, the J end lost 0 bases, and 8 bases lay between the germline ends. The germline CDR1 and CDR2 sequences are KGHDR and SFDVKD.